The 27 T cell receptor beta chains in this list originate from one sample, sequenced in a study of beta chain features in type 1 diabetes. Expressed TCRB transcripts were sequenced because the isolated RNA had all been reverse transcribed beforehand. The table came from immunoSEQ multiplex PCR; TCRdb's copy has only in-frame clones and leaves some out. The sample has 680,000 or so clones; roughly 12% are singletons. These TCRs' antigens remain unknown. Study conclusions and caveats: Shortening of TCRB CDR3s, moderate but significant, appeared in all four CD4+ subsets of Type 1 diabetes patients.

The source material was naive CD4+ T cells from blood. The source of these receptors is a man aged 18 to 35 with type 1 diabetes.

CDR3 nucleotides: TGTGCCAGCAGCCAAGTCGGGACAGGGGCGAACACCGGGGAGCTGTTTTTT. As protein: CASSQVGTGANTGELFF. The rearrangement uses TRBV14 and TRBJ2-2; 10 bases are shared with TRBD1. The CDR3 loop spans 17 amino acids. J gave up 0 bases and V 1 base, and 2 bases lay outside the gene matches. The germline CDR1 and CDR2 sequences are SGHDN and FVKESK.

The J gene is TRBJ1-2, the V gene TRBV7-6, with a weak D call TRBD1 (6 bases). V was pared by 5 bases and J by 10 bases, with 14 bases between. Germline lookup yields CDR1 SGHVS and CDR2 FNYEAQ. This CDR3 region has 12 residues. The CDR3 protein is CASSASTGPYTF. The CDR3, as DNA: TGTGCCAGCAGCGCTTCGACAGGACCCTACACCTTC.

This clone was recorded once. V and J are TRBV5-1 and TRBJ2-3, with TRBD1 matching over 8 bases. Germline V CDR1 and CDR2: SGHRS, YFSETQ. This CDR3 comprises 16 residues. Trimming took 3 bases from V and 3 from J; bases not matched to a gene: 9. CDR3 nucleotide sequence: TGCGCCAGCAGCTCCGGCACAGGGGGTTTGACAGATACGCAGTATTTT. Translating gives CASSSGTGGLTDTQYF.

The chain employs TRBV30 and TRBJ1-2; possible D gene TRBD1, 5 bases. This CDR3 is 16 amino acids long. Trimming took off 4 bases at V and 7 bases at J, with 25 bases between the two ends. Germline V CDR1 and CDR2: GTSNPN, SVGIG (reference sequence). This CDR3 reads CAWTPGRGEAVSGYTF. The CDR3 bases are TGTGCCTGGACCCCCGGGAGGGGAGAAGCGGTGTCTGGCTACACCTTC.

This clone was seen a few times. The CDR3, as DNA: TGTGCCATCAGTGGGGGAGGGGGCACCCCGCGCGAGCAGTACTTC. Its translation is CAISGGGGTPREQYF. The chain employs TRBV10-3 and TRBJ2-7, with D possibly called TRBD1 or TRBD2 (7 bases each). Trimming stripped 4 bases from V and 6 bases from J, with 19 bases between. Germline CDR1 and CDR2: ENHRY and SYGVKD. CDR3 length: 15 residues.

In this sample, this clone turned up a few times. V is TRBV6-5 and J is TRBJ2-3, with TRBD2 as a possible D gene (5 bases). V lost 5 bases, J lost 10 bases, and 10 bases lay in between. The CDR3 sequence is 11 residues long. The germline V gene has CDR1 MNHEY and CDR2 SVGAGI. DNA of the CDR3: TGTGCCAGCAGTCACCAAGCGGCGCAGTATTTT. It translates to CASSHQAAQYF.

This clone occurred a few times. V is TRBV2 and J is TRBJ2-3, with D perhaps assigned TRBD1 or TRBD2 (5 bases each). From germline, CDR1 is SNHLY and CDR2 FYNNEI. CDR3 length: 15 residues. V lost 1 base to trimming and J lost 11 bases, with 19 bases between them. Here the CDR3 DNA reads TGTGCCAGCAGTGAAGAGATGGCCGCCGGTGGGGGGCAGTATTTT. It codes for CASSEEMAAGGGQYF.

This clone was observed a handful of times. The CDR3: CASSPPSVSSYEQYF. The DNA for the CDR3 is TGTGCCAGCTCACCACCATCGGTCAGCTCCTACGAGCAGTACTTC. The genes are TRBV18 and TRBJ2-7; D uncertain. CDR3 length: 15 residues. In germline, CDR1 is KGHSH, CDR2 LQKENI. V lost 0 bases to trimming and J lost 0 bases, with 9 bases between them.

The chain employs TRBV29-1 and TRBJ2-7, with D maybe TRBD2 (6 bases). CDR3 length: 15 residues. V lost 4 bases, J lost 2 bases, and 18 bases lay in between. The germline V gene has CDR1 SQVTM and CDR2 ANQGSEA. For the CDR3, the DNA is TGCAGCGTTGGGATAACAGCGGGCGAACCCTACGAGCAGTACTTC. Translation: CSVGITAGEPYEQYF.

The genes are TRBV18 and TRBJ2-2, with 10 bases aligning to TRBD1. CDR3 length: 18 amino acids. Unmatched junction bases numbered 16, after V lost 6 bases and J lost 6 bases. CDR1 and CDR2 from the germline V gene are KGHSH and LQKENI. The CDR3 loop reads CASSPLRSGTGVPGELFF. The CDR3 DNA reads TGTGCCAGCTCCCCGCTACGATCCGGGACAGGGGTACCCGGGGAGCTGTTTTTT.

This clone was observed a handful of times. The rearrangement links TRBV18 to TRBJ1-2, with D perhaps matching TRBD1 (5 bases). Trimming left V 3 bases short and J 4 bases short, with 9 bases between. This CDR3 is built from 13 residues. CDR1 and CDR2 (germline): KGHSH, LQKENI. The CDR3 protein is CASSPPTVYGYTF. CDR3 nucleotides: TGTGCCAGCTCACCCCCGACAGTCTATGGCTACACCTTC.

This clone has a handful of counts. The chain has TRBV5-4 and TRBJ1-1; no reliable D call. This CDR3 comprises 15 residues. CDR1 SGHNT and CDR2 YYREEE come from the germline V gene (reference sequence). Trimming cost V 3 bases and J 0 bases, with 12 bases left between them. DNA of the CDR3: TGTGCCAGCAGCTCTAAACTCAGCATGAACACTGAAGCTTTCTTT. It yields the protein CASSSKLSMNTEAFF.

The V and J genes are TRBV6-6 and TRBJ1-3, with D unresolved. The CDR3 runs to 16 residues. CDR1 and CDR2 (germline): MNHNY, SVGAGI (reference sequence). Trimming shortened V by 0 bases and J by 1 base, and 10 bases separated the two germline ends. As DNA, the CDR3 is TGTGCCAGCAGTTACTCGATAGCTGGGTCTGGAAACACCATATATTTT. Encoded protein: CASSYSIAGSGNTIYF.

This clone was found a few times. V and J are TRBV30 and TRBJ1-2, with 7 bases aligning to TRBD1. The length of the CDR3 is 13 residues. The germline gives CDR1 GTSNPN, CDR2 SVGIG (reference sequence). V shed 1 base, J shed 6 bases, and the junction held 5 bases outside the gene matches. In DNA form, the CDR3 reads TGTGCCTGGAGTGAGGGGGACAGTAATGGCTACACCTTC. Amino acid sequence: CAWSEGDSNGYTF.

The chain employs TRBV5-6 and TRBJ2-5; 14 bases line up with TRBD2. Trimming cost V 4 bases and J 4 bases; bases outside gene matches: 3. The CDR3 covers 15 residues. From germline, CDR1 is SGHDT and CDR2 YYEEEE. The CDR3 region has the DNA TGTGCCAGCAGCCGACTAGCGGGGGGGCTAGAGACCCAGTACTTC. It translates to CASSRLAGGLETQYF.

This sequence joins TRBV6-5 and TRBJ1-2; no definite D call. Germline assignment: CDR1 MNHEY and CDR2 SVGAGI. V lost 0 bases and J lost 9, with 17 bases in between. The CDR3 totals 15 residues. The DNA for the CDR3 is TGTGCCAGCAGTTACTCATCGGACGGCTCGTTTAGCTACACCTTC. Residues: CASSYSSDGSFSYTF.

The chain's CDR3 is CASRYRQGVSYGAFF. CDR3 DNA: TGCGCCAGCAGATATCGACAGGGAGTTTCTTATGGAGCTTTCTTT. The chain couples TRBV5-1 to TRBJ1-1; 7 nucleotides line up with TRBD1. The CDR3 length is 15 residues. The germline CDR1 and CDR2 sequences are SGHRS and YFSETQ. V dropped 5 bases and J dropped 10; count of bases not matched to a gene: 17.

This clone was seen only a few times. The chain carries TRBV5-1 and TRBJ2-5; TRBD2 aligns across 8 bases. This CDR3 has 18 amino acids. Losses at the gene ends were 0 bases for V and 0 bases for J; bases not matched to a gene: 10. Germline assignment: CDR1 SGHRS and CDR2 YFSETQ. The CDR3 region is CASSLEASGSAYQETQYF. The CDR3 region has the DNA TGCGCCAGCAGCTTGGAGGCTAGCGGGTCGGCTTACCAAGAGACCCAGTACTTC.

This clone occurred many times. The chain combines TRBV7-2 with TRBJ2-3, with D perhaps matching TRBD2 (6 bases). The CDR3 contains 15 residues. V was trimmed by 4 bases and J by 6 bases, leaving 17 bases between them. CDR1 SGHTA and CDR2 FQGNSA come from the germline V gene. CDR3 amino acids: CASSSRLGAGDTQYF. As DNA, the CDR3 is TGTGCCAGCAGCTCCCGGCTAGGGGCGGGGGATACGCAGTATTTT.

The chain uses TRBV19 and TRBJ2-5; TRBD1 aligns across 8 bases. Germline V lookup: CDR1 LNHDA, CDR2 SQIVND (reference sequence). The CDR3 contains 13 residues. Germline trimming cut 6 bases from V and 2 bases from J; bases unmatched to any gene: 2. The CDR3 sequence: CASSRDRQETQYF. The CDR3, as DNA: TGTGCCAGTAGCCGGGACAGGCAAGAGACCCAGTACTTC.

The gene calls are TRBV30 and TRBJ1-5; D possibly corresponds to TRBD1 (5 bases). V was trimmed by 2 bases and J by 7 bases, leaving 12 bases between them. The CDR3 covers 13 residues. Germline V gene data show CDR1 as GTSNPN and CDR2 as SVGIG (reference sequence). CDR3 DNA: TGTGCCTGGAGTAGGGGCAGCCAGCAGCCCCAGCATTTT. Translation gives CAWSRGSQQPQHF.

This clone was detected a few times. The chain carries TRBV5-1 and TRBJ2-7; a weak D match, TRBD2 (5 bases). CDR3 length: 13 amino acids. From germline, CDR1 is SGHRS and CDR2 YFSETQ. The V and J ends lost 0 bases and 5 bases respectively, with 9 bases between them. The CDR3 reads CASSLERAHEQYF. CDR3 nucleotide sequence: TGCGCCAGCAGCTTGGAGAGGGCCCACGAGCAGTACTTC.

This clone has more than one count but fewer than ten. The V gene is TRBV5-1, the J gene TRBJ1-3, with TRBD1 identical over 7 bases. Germline CDR1 reads SGHRS; CDR2 reads YFSETQ. With 4 bases clipped from V and 0 bases from J, the junction kept 13 bases outside the gene matches. CDR3 length equals 18 residues. The CDR3 protein is CASSRLTGTESSGNTIYF. As DNA, the CDR3 is TGCGCCAGCAGCCGTCTAACCGGGACAGAGTCCTCTGGAAACACCATATATTTT.

This chain joins TRBV7-9 and TRBJ1-2; D is ambiguous. This CDR3 contains 12 residues. CDR1 is SEHNR and CDR2 is FQNEAQ in the germline V gene (reference sequence). V was pared by 6 bases and J by 2 bases, with 7 bases between. The CDR3 protein is CASRMGNYGYTF. CDR3 sequence (DNA): TGTGCCAGCAGGATGGGCAACTATGGCTACACCTTC.

Only a few counts were recorded for this clone. The J gene is TRBJ2-2, the V gene TRBV4-1; the D is unclear. The CDR3 extends over 14 amino acids. CDR1 is MGHRA, CDR2 YSYEKL, per germline. Trimming left V 1 base short and J 4 bases short, with 7 bases between. DNA of the CDR3: TGCGCCAGCAGCCAAGCCCGACTCACCGGGGAGCTGTTTTTT. It yields the protein CASSQARLTGELFF.

The chain uses TRBV4-1 and TRBJ1-2, with D maybe TRBD1 (5 bases). Germline CDR1 and CDR2: MGHRA and YSYEKL. V lost 0 bases and J lost 7, with 9 bases in between. The CDR3 totals 13 residues. In DNA, the CDR3 is TGCGCCAGCAGCCAAGACAGGGTTGGTGGCTACACCTTC. Its protein product is CASSQDRVGGYTF.

The chain joins TRBV28 to TRBJ2-5; D perhaps matches TRBD2 (5 bases). Trimming took off 5 bases at V and 2 bases at J, with 15 bases between the two ends. Germline CDR1 MDHEN, CDR2 SYDVKM. CDR3 length: 15 residues. The CDR3 sequence is CASSPLGLPQETQYF. In DNA form, the CDR3 reads TGTGCCAGCAGTCCCCTCGGACTCCCACAAGAGACCCAGTACTTC.